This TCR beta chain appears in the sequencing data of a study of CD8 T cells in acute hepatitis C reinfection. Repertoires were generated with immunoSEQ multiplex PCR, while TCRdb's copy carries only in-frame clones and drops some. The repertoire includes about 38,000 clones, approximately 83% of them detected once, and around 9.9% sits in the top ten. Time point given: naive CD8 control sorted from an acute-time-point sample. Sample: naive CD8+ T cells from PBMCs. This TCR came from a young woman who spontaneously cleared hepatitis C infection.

The chain's CDR3 is CASSLEGGLNTEAFF. The CDR3 nucleotides are TGTGCCAGCAGCTTAGAGGGGGGATTGAACACTGAAGCTTTCTTT. This chain uses TRBV7-6 with TRBJ1-1; maybe TRBD1 (6 bases). Germline V gives CDR1 SGHVS, CDR2 FNYEAQ. The ends were cut back, 1 base at V and 0 bases at J, with 9 bases in the middle. The CDR3 contains 15 residues. Together with reference TRBV7-6 and TRBJ1-1, the CDR3 gives the full variable domain: GAGVSQSPRYKVTKRGQDVALRCDPISGHVSLYWYRQALGQGPEFLTYFNYEAQQDKSGLPNDRFSAERPEGSISTLTIQRTEQRDSAMYRCASSLEGGLNTEAFFGQGTRLTVV.